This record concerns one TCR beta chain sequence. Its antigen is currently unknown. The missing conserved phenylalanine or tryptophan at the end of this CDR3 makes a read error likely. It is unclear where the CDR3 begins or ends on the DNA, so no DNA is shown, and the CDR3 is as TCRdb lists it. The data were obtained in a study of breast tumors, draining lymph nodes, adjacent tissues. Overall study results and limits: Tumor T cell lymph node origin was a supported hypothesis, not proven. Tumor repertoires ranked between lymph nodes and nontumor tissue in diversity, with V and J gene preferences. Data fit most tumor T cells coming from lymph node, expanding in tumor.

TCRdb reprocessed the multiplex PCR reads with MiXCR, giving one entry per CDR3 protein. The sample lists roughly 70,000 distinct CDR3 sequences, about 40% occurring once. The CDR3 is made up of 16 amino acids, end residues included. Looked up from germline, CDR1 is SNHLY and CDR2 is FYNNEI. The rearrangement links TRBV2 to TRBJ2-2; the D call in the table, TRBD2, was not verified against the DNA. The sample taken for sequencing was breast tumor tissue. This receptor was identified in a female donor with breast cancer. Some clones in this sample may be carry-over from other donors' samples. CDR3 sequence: CASSERSGLAGPGSCC.